These 8 T cell receptor beta chains came from one sample sequenced in a study of T-cell memory formation after mild COVID-19. MiXCR was run by TCRdb on the 5' RACE reads, yielding one entry per CDR3 protein. The sample contains roughly 300,000 distinct CDR3 sequences, approximately 8.4% of which appear only once. The sequencing input was PBMCs or a T cell subset sorted from them (not recorded which). These receptors were taken from a man in his late teens or twenties who had mild COVID-19 (a few samples of this study predate the infection). Cell type and time point are not known.

This clonotype appeared a few times. J is TRBJ1-1 and V is TRBV5-1; tentative D call: TRBD1 (5 bases). Per the germline V gene, CDR1 is SGHRS and CDR2 is YFSETQ. The CDR3 is 12 amino acids. V lost 6 bases and J 4 bases, leaving 10 bases between the germline ends. CDR3 nucleotides: TGCGCCAGCACCCGGGGGGGCACTGAAGCTTTCTTT. It yields the protein CASTRGGTEAFF.

The chain combines TRBV5-1 with TRBJ2-7; D possibly corresponds to TRBD1 (6 bases). This CDR3 is built from 15 residues. The germline V and J ends were trimmed by 1 base and 2 bases, with 13 bases remaining between them. Germline lookup yields CDR1 SGHRS and CDR2 YFSETQ. The CDR3 DNA follows: TGCGCCAGCAGCTTGTGGTCAGGGGAAGCCTACGAGCAGTACGTC. Translating it yields CASSLWSGEAYEQYV.

This clonotype has only a few counts. The V gene is TRBV7-9, the J gene TRBJ2-7, with D hard to call. V shed 1 base and J shed 6 bases, with 10 bases lying between them. Germline V lookup: CDR1 SEHNR, CDR2 FQNEAQ (reference sequence). CDR3 length: 13 residues. The CDR3 is CASSLVAAAEQYV. The CDR3 DNA reads as TGTGCCAGCAGCTTAGTTGCGGCGGCCGAGCAGTACGTC.

This clonotype was seen a few times. The rearrangement joins TRBV18 to TRBJ2-7; D is ambiguous. The CDR3 runs to 13 residues. Germline V gives CDR1 KGHSH, CDR2 LQKENI. Trimming took off 2 bases at V and 4 bases at J, with 9 bases between the two ends. Here the CDR3 reads CASSPGQQYEQYV. CDR3 nucleotides: TGTGCCAGCTCACCAGGGCAACAGTACGAGCAGTACGTC.

The chain is built from TRBV7-8 and TRBJ2-1; 9 bases are a match to TRBD2. V lost 3 bases, J lost 9 bases, and 6 bases stayed unmatched. The germline CDR1 and CDR2 sequences are SGHVS and FQNEAQ. The CDR3 is 14 amino acids. The CDR3 sequence is CASSFLAGRTEQFF. The CDR3 DNA sequence: TGTGCCAGCAGCTTCCTAGCGGGAAGGACTGAGCAGTTCTTC.

The chain has TRBV5-5 and TRBJ2-3; 16 bases fit TRBD2. CDR1 and CDR2 from the germline V gene are SGHKS and YYEKEE (reference sequence). This CDR3 comprises 17 residues. With 4 bases clipped from V and 1 base from J, the junction kept 3 bases outside the gene matches. The CDR3 protein is CASSVGTSGGGTDTQYF. The CDR3 nucleotides read TGTGCCAGCAGCGTAGGGACTAGCGGGGGGGGCACAGATACGCAGTATTTT.

CDR3 region: CASSLAALMEGTQYF. The CDR3 nucleotides are TGTGCCAGCAGCTTAGCGGCATTGATGGAGGGGACCCAGTACTTC. The V gene is TRBV7-2, the J gene TRBJ2-5; perhaps TRBD2 as D (6 bases). The CDR3 has 15 amino acids. Trimming left V 0 bases short and J 7 bases short, with 15 bases between. Germline V gene lookup returns CDR1 SGHTA and CDR2 FQGNSA.

This clonotype was picked up a small number of times. The CDR3 is CSVVPTQGETQYF. The CDR3 DNA reads as TGCAGCGTTGTCCCTACACAGGGAGAGACCCAGTACTTC. The chain combines TRBV29-1 with TRBJ2-5, with D tentatively TRBD1 (6 bases). The CDR3 has 13 residues. Germline CDR1 SQVTM, CDR2 ANQGSEA. Trimming stripped 4 bases from V and 4 bases from J, with 13 bases between. Variable domain in full (rest from reference TRBV29-1 and TRBJ2-5): SAVISQKPSRDICQRGTSLTIQCQVDSQVTMMFWYRQQPGQSLTLIATANQGSEATYESGFVIDKFPISRPNLTFSTLTVSNMSPEDSSIYLCSVVPTQGETQYFGPGTRLLVL.